This T cell receptor (beta chain) was retrieved from a study of beta chain features in type 1 diabetes. Overall study: Similarity in age, gender and cell yields was seen between patients and healthy donors. Whole-study results and caveats: The naive, central memory and Treg TCRB repertoires looked more alike in patients than they did in healthy donors. Fewer insertions but more deletions were seen at VDJ junctions in type 1 diabetes patients.

Remarks on this clone: The antigen is unknown.

Cells sorted by CD45RO/CCR7/CD25/CD127/CD95/CD27 comprised CD4+ naive, central memory, regulatory and stem cell-like memory cells. This CDR3 comprises 15 residues. Germline-derived CDR1 and CDR2 are SEHNR and FQNEAQ (reference sequence). Trimming left V 7 bases short and J 7 bases short, with 22 bases between. The isolated RNA, all of it, was reverse transcribed, so expressed TCRB transcripts were what got sequenced. Libraries were prepared by immunoSEQ multiplex PCR; TCRdb keeps only in-frame clonotypes and omits some of them. The table shows about half a million clones, with 30% occurring only once.

The rearrangement uses TRBV7-9 and TRBJ1-1; D might be TRBD1 (6 bases). This TCR was sampled from a man aged 18 to 30 in good health. Sample: naive CD4+ T cells from blood. CDR3 sequence reads: CASTPRGARDVEAFF. CDR3 coding DNA: TGTGCCAGCACGCCCCGGGGGGCCCGCGATGTTGAAGCTTTCTTT.